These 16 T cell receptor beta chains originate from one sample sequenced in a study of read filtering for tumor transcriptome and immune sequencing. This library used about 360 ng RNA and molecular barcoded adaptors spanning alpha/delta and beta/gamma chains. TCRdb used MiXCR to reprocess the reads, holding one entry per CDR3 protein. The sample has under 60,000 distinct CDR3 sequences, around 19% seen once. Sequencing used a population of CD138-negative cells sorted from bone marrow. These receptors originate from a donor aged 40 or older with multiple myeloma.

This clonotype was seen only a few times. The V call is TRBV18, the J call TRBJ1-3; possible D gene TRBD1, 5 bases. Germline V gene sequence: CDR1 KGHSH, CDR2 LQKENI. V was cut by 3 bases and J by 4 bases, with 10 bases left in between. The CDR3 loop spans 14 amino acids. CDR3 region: CASSPGRAGNTIYF. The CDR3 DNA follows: TGTGCCAGCTCACCGGGCAGGGCAGGAAACACCATATATTTT.

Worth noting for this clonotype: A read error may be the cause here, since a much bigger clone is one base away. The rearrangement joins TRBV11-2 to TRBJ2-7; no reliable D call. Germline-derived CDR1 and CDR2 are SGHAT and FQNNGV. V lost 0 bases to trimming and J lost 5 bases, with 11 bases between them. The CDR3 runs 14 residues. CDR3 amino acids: CASSLDFQTHEQYF. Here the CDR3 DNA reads TGTGCCAGCAGCTTAGATTTTCAGACCCACGAGCAGTACTTC.

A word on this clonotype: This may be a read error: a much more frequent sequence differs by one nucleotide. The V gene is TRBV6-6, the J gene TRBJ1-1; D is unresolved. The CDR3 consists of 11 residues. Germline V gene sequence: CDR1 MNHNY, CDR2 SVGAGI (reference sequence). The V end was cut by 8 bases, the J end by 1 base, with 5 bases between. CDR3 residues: CASQENTEAFF. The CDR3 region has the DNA TGTGCCAGCCAGGAGAACACTGAAGCTTTCTTT.

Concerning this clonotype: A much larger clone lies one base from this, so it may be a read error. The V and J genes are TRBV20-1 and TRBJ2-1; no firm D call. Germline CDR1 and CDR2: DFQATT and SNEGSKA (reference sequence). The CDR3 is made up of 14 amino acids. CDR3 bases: TGCAGTGCTCCGGGCCCCCCCTCCTACGATGAGCAGTTCTTC. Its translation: CSAPGPPSYDEQFF.

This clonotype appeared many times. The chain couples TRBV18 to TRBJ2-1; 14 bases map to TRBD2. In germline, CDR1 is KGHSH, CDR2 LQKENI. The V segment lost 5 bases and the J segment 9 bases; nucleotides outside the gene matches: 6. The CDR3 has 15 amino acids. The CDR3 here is CASSSGLAGGSEQFF. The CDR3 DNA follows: TGTGCCAGCTCATCAGGACTAGCGGGAGGTAGTGAGCAGTTCTTC.

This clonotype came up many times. CDR3 in DNA: TGCAGCGCCCTGACTAGGCGGGTTCCGGAGACCCAGTACTTC. It translates to CSALTRRVPETQYF. The chain has TRBV29-1 and TRBJ2-5, with a weak D call TRBD2 (6 bases). Per the germline V gene, CDR1 is SQVTM and CDR2 is ANQGSEA. The CDR3 has 14 amino acids. Deletions cut 7 bases from V and 5 bases from J, with 20 bases between.

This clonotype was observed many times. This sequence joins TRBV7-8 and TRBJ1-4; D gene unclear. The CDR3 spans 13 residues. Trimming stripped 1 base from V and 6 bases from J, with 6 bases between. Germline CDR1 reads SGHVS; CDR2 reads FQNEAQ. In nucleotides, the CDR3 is TGTGCCAGCAGCTTAGGTACGGATGAAAAACTGTTTTTT. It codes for CASSLGTDEKLFF.

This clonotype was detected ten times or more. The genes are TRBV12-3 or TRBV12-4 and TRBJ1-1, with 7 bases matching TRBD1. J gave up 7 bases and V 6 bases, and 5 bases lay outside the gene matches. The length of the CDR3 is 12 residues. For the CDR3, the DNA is TGTGCCAGCAGCACAGGGGTTGGTGAAGCTTTCTTT. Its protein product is CASSTGVGEAFF.

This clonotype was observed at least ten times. CDR3 DNA: TGTGCCAGCAGTGAAGCGGGGTCCTCCTACAATGAGCAGTTCTTC. Translating it yields CASSEAGSSYNEQFF. The chain recombines TRBV2 with TRBJ2-1; unclear D gene. The CDR3 length is 15 residues. Germline CDR1 and CDR2: SNHLY and FYNNEI. V lost 0 bases and J 0 bases, leaving 6 bases between the germline ends.

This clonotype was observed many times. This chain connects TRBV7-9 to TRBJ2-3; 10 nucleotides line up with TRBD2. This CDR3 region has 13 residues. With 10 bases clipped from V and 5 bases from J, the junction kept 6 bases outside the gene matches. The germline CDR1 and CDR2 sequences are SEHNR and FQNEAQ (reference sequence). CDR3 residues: CATALAGEDTQYF. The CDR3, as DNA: TGTGCCACTGCGCTAGCGGGAGAAGATACGCAGTATTTT.

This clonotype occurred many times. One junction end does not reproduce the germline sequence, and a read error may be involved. The CDR3 nucleotides read TGTGCCAGCAGTCAAGGTGGAGCGGGTGAACAAGAGACCCAGTACTTC. Amino acid sequence: CASSQGGAGEQETQYF. V is TRBV14 and J is TRBJ2-5, with TRBD2 as a possible D gene (6 bases). Germline CDR1 and CDR2: SGHDN and FVKESK. CDR3 length equals 16 residues.

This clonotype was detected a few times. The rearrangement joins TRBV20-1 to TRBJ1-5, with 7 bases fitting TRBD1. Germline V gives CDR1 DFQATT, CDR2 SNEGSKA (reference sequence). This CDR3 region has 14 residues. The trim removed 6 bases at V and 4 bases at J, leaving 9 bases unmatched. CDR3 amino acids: CSARPGQTNQPQHF. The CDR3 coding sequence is TGCAGTGCCCGACCGGGACAGACGAATCAGCCCCAGCATTTT.

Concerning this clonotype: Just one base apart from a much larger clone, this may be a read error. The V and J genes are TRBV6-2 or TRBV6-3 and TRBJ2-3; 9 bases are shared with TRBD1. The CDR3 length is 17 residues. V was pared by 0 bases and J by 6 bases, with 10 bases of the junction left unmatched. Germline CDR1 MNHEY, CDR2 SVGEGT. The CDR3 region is CASSYSTRTGDLDTQYF. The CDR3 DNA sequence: TGTGCCAGCAGTTACTCAACCAGGACAGGGGATCTGGATACGCAGTATTTT.

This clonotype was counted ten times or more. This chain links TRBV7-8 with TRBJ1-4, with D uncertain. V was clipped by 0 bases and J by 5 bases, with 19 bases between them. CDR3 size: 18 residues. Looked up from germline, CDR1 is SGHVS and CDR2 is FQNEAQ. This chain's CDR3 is CASSLARFTRQNNEKLFF. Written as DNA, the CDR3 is TGTGCCAGCAGCTTAGCGCGTTTTACTAGGCAGAACAATGAAAAACTGTTTTTT. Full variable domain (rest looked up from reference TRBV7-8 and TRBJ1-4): GAGVSQSPRYKVAKRGQDVALRCDPISGHVSLFWYQQALGQGPEFLTYFQNEAQLDKSGLPSDRFFAERPEGSVSTLKIQRTQQEDSAVYLCASSLARFTRQNNEKLFFGSGTQLSVL.

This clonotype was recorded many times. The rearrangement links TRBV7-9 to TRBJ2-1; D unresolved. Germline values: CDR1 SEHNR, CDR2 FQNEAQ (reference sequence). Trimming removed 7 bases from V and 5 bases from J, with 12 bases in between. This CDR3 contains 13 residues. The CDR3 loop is CASTPQTDNEQFF. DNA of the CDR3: TGTGCCAGCACTCCCCAAACGGACAATGAGCAGTTCTTC.

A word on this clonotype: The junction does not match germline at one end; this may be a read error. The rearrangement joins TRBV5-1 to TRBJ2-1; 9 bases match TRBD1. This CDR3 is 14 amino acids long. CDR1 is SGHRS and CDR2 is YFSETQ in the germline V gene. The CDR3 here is CAISLAQGAGEQFF. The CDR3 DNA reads TGCGCCATCAGCCTCGCACAGGGGGCAGGTGAGCAGTTCTTC.